This T cell receptor beta chain was observed in a study of technical replicates of blood from a few donors. This clone was seen a single time. With 4 bases removed from V and 7 bases from J, the gap between germline ends came to 11 bases. The CDR3 has 13 residues. From germline, CDR1 is SGDLS and CDR2 YYNGEE. The repertoire was sequenced with immunoSEQ multiplex PCR; TCRdb's copy has only in-frame clones and lacks some. Among about 66,000 clones listed, roughly 92% were seen once. The V gene is TRBV9, the J gene TRBJ2-2; D not resolved. Sequencing input: PBMCs. This TCR was recovered from a human donor in good health. Some clones in this sample may be carry-over from other donors' samples. CDR3: CASSPVVNGELFF. In DNA form, the CDR3 reads TGTGCCAGCAGCCCGGTGGTAAACGGGGAGCTGTTTTTT.